These 2 T cell receptor beta chains were all obtained from the same sample, sequenced in a study of cytomegalovirus exposure and HLA in healthy donors. PCR primers comprised 60 Vbeta and 13 Jbeta primers. TCRdb keeps only in-frame clones here, not all; method: immunoSEQ multiplex PCR. The sample shows around 98,000 clones, approximately 70% of them seen only once. The sequencing sample was made of PBMCs. These receptors were taken from a man in his fifties or sixties in good health and CMV-seronegative.

J is TRBJ2-3 and V is TRBV11-3, with no clear D. Germline loops: CDR1 SGHNT, CDR2 YENEEA. V was trimmed by 2 bases and J by 9 bases, leaving 9 bases between them. This CDR3 has 12 amino acids. Here the CDR3 reads CASSLQGGTQYF. Written as DNA, the CDR3 is TGTGCCAGCAGCTTACAAGGCGGCACGCAGTATTTT.

The chain joins TRBV27 to TRBJ2-5, with 9 bases fitting TRBD1. The germline CDR1 and CDR2 sequences are MNHEY and SMNVEV (reference sequence). The CDR3 extends over 15 amino acids. The J segment lost 11 bases and the V segment lost 2 bases, leaving 12 bases of the junction unmatched. CDR3 amino acids: CASSLGTGNTGEQYF. The DNA of the CDR3 is TGTGCCAGCAGTTTAGGGACAGGGAACACGGGGGAGCAGTACTTC.